The clone carrying this TCR beta chain was found many times. Germline values: CDR1 SGHRS, CDR2 YFSETQ. This CDR3 spans 15 amino acids. V shed 7 bases, J shed 4 bases, and the junction held 9 bases outside the gene matches. This entry is derived from a study of early T cells in non-severe SARS-CoV-2 infection. cDNA molecules, individually, were tagged with unique molecular identifiers. TCRdb re-called the 5' RACE reads with MiXCR, one entry per CDR3 protein. The sample lists around 63,000 distinct CDR3 sequences, roughly 10% occurring once. The source of this sequence is an adult who was a healthcare worker with PCR-confirmed SARS-CoV-2 infection or an uninfected control (not recorded which). This specimen consisted of whole blood, obtained at baseline. This chain links TRBV5-1 with TRBJ2-5; TRBD1 matches 11 bases. The CDR3 DNA follows: TGCGCCAGCTCCGGGACAGGGGGTCCGAGAGAGACCCAGTACTTC. This codes for CASSGTGGPRETQYF. Supplemented by reference TRBV5-1 and TRBJ2-5, the full variable domain reads KAGVTQTPRYLIKTRGQQVTLSCSPISGHRSVSWYQQTPGQGLQFLFEYFSETQRNKGNFPGRFSGRQFSNSRSEMNVSTLELGDSALYLCASSGTGGPRETQYFGPGTRLLVL.